The 27 T cell receptor beta chains in this list originate from one sample, sequenced in a study of blood T cell repertoires in COVID-19. TCRdb's table, derived via immunoSEQ multiplex PCR, lists solely in-frame clones and lacks some. Counted here are under 200,000 clones, roughly 87% occurring once; the ten biggest clones make up 5.5% to 8.5%. The source material was PBMCs or T cells enriched from blood (not recorded which). The receptors come from a woman aged 50 to 60 who had recovered from COVID-19.

The chain carries TRBV4-1 and TRBJ1-2, with TRBD1 as a possible D gene (5 bases). The germline V gene has CDR1 MGHRA and CDR2 YSYEKL. CDR3 size: 16 residues. V lost 1 base and J 7 bases, leaving 19 bases between the germline ends. The CDR3 region has the DNA TGCGCCAGCAGCCAAGCGCTCGCCGGGGGGTCCCCTGGCTACACCTTC. It is translated as CASSQALAGGSPGYTF.

The chain uses TRBV6-5 and TRBJ1-1; 9 bases match TRBD1. The CDR3 has 12 residues. V dropped 6 bases and J dropped 6; count of bases not matched to a gene: 2. Germline CDR1 MNHEY, CDR2 SVGAGI. This CDR3 reads CASRDRGPEAFF. The CDR3 region has the DNA TGTGCCAGCAGGGACAGGGGACCTGAAGCTTTCTTT.

The rearrangement links TRBV7-6 to TRBJ2-1; 14 positions match TRBD2. V trimming: 1 base; J trimming: 9 bases; junction bases outside the gene matches: 5. CDR3 length: 16 residues. From germline, CDR1 is SGHVS and CDR2 FNYEAQ. The CDR3 reads CASSLEGLAGVIEQFF. In DNA form, the CDR3 reads TGTGCCAGCAGCTTAGAGGGACTAGCGGGAGTAATTGAGCAGTTCTTC.

The genes are TRBV18 and TRBJ2-7; tentative D call: TRBD1 (6 bases). V was clipped by 4 bases and J by 5 bases, with 12 bases between them. Germline values: CDR1 KGHSH, CDR2 LQKENI. The CDR3 spans 13 residues. This CDR3 is CASSLPGQHEQYF. The DNA of the CDR3 is TGTGCCAGCTCACTTCCGGGACAACACGAGCAGTACTTC.

The chain carries TRBV11-1 and TRBJ2-3, with 7 bases matching TRBD1. CDR3 size: 15 residues. After removal of 5 bases from V and 2 bases from J, the junction contained 7 bases not matched to a gene. In germline, CDR1 is SGHAT, CDR2 FQDESV (reference sequence). The CDR3 DNA sequence: TGTGCCAGCAGCCACCGGGACAGATACACAGATACGCAGTATTTT. Protein sequence: CASSHRDRYTDTQYF.

V usage is TRBV19 and J usage is TRBJ1-2; 9 nucleotides align to TRBD1. Germline CDR1 LNHDA, CDR2 SQIVND (reference sequence). This CDR3 spans 16 amino acids. V shed 7 bases, J shed 6 bases, and the junction held 15 bases outside the gene matches. The CDR3 region has the DNA TGTGCCAGTACCACAAGGGGGACAGGGTTCCCGCATGGCTACACCTTC. Translated: CASTTRGTGFPHGYTF.

The V and J genes are TRBV28 and TRBJ1-5, with D possibly matching TRBD1 (6 bases). The CDR3 is made up of 13 amino acids. Germline assignment: CDR1 MDHEN and CDR2 SYDVKM. V was clipped by 5 bases and J by 4 bases, with 9 bases between them. The CDR3 protein is CASSTRGNQPQHF. CDR3 coding DNA: TGTGCCAGCAGTACCAGGGGTAATCAGCCCCAGCATTTT.

The chain couples TRBV6-5 to TRBJ2-7; 10 nucleotides match TRBD1. The CDR3 loop spans 14 amino acids. Germline V gives CDR1 MNHEY, CDR2 SVGAGI. J gave up 5 bases and V 6 bases, and 7 bases lay outside the gene matches. This CDR3 is CASRSGQGINEQYF. In DNA, the CDR3 is TGTGCCAGCAGATCGGGACAGGGGATAAACGAGCAGTACTTC.

The chain combines TRBV24-1 with TRBJ1-2; D uncertain. This CDR3 spans 15 amino acids. V lost 3 bases and J 2 bases, leaving 12 bases between the germline ends. CDR1 is KGHDR and CDR2 is SFDVKD in the germline V gene. The CDR3 protein is CATSDGAGGNYGYTF. CDR3 nucleotides: TGTGCCACCAGTGATGGCGCGGGCGGAAACTATGGCTACACCTTC.

This chain uses TRBV3-1 (or the pseudogene TRBV3-2) with TRBJ2-3; D is ambiguous. Germline V gene lookup returns CDR1 LGHDT and CDR2 YNNKEL (reference sequence). Trimming pared 5 bases from V and 0 bases from J, leaving 18 bases between. The CDR3 totals 17 residues. Here the CDR3 DNA reads TGTGCCAGCAGCGGCCCCGGAGCTCGGAAGAGCACAGATACGCAGTATTTT. Its translation: CASSGPGARKSTDTQYF.

The genes are TRBV30 and TRBJ1-1; D is uncertain. V was trimmed by 0 bases and J by 5 bases, leaving 4 bases between them. This CDR3 spans 11 amino acids. Germline lookup yields CDR1 GTSNPN and CDR2 SVGIG (reference sequence). This chain's CDR3 is CAWSVLTEAFF. CDR3 DNA: TGTGCCTGGAGTGTACTGACTGAAGCTTTCTTT.

V usage is TRBV10-1 and J usage is TRBJ1-1; weak D call: TRBD1 (6 bases). The CDR3 is made up of 13 amino acids. The germline V gene has CDR1 WNHNN and CDR2 SYGVQD (reference sequence). Trimming took 0 bases from V and 9 from J, leaving 11 bases between them. The CDR3 DNA reads TGCGCCAGCAGTGAGTCGCTCCAGGGGAAAGCTTTCTTT. This codes for CASSESLQGKAFF.

For the CDR3, the DNA is TGTGCCAGCAGCGAGAGGGGACAGGCCATATACTCTGGAAACACCATATATTTT. Encoded protein: CASSERGQAIYSGNTIYF. The chain employs TRBV7-6 and TRBJ1-3, with 8 bases fitting TRBD1. Germline V gene sequence: CDR1 SGHVS, CDR2 FNYEAQ. Losses at the gene ends were 5 bases for V and 0 bases for J; bases not matched to a gene: 12. This CDR3 is built from 18 residues.

This sequence joins TRBV5-5 and TRBJ2-7; D is possibly TRBD1 (6 bases). V lost 3 bases and J lost 2, with 15 bases in between. Germline CDR1 and CDR2: SGHKS and YYEKEE (reference sequence). The length of the CDR3 is 15 residues. Here the CDR3 reads CASSYGQTIPYEQYF. As DNA, the CDR3 is TGTGCCAGCAGCTATGGACAGACCATTCCCTACGAGCAGTACTTC.

This clone turned up a few times. The chain couples TRBV27 to TRBJ2-5, with 9 bases fitting TRBD2. CDR1 and CDR2 from the germline V gene are MNHEY and SMNVEV (reference sequence). The CDR3 totals 13 residues. Trimming cost V 2 bases and J 5 bases; bases outside gene matches: 0. CDR3 sequence reads: CASSLSGRETQYF. For the CDR3, the DNA is TGTGCCAGCAGTTTAAGCGGGAGGGAGACCCAGTACTTC.

This sequence joins TRBV4-2 and TRBJ1-4; a weak D match, TRBD1 (5 bases). Germline-derived CDR1 and CDR2 are LGHNA and YNFKEQ. V lost 2 bases and J lost 8, with 12 bases in between. The CDR3 runs to 14 residues. The CDR3 loop is CASSQQGGGEKLFF. The CDR3 coding sequence is TGTGCCAGCAGCCAACAGGGCGGGGGGGAAAAACTGTTTTTT.

This rearrangement joins TRBV5-4 to TRBJ1-2; 9 bases align to TRBD1. Germline CDR1 and CDR2: SGHNT and YYREEE (reference sequence). This CDR3 region has 17 residues. V trimming: 4 bases; J trimming: 4 bases; junction bases outside the gene matches: 14. The chain's CDR3 is CASSTPTGTGKSYGYTF. In DNA, the CDR3 is TGTGCCAGCAGCACACCGACCGGGACAGGGAAGAGCTATGGCTACACCTTC.

The CDR3 DNA sequence: TGTGCCAGCAGCGTAGGTTCAGGGTCGATAAAAGAGACCCAGTACTTC. It is translated as CASSVGSGSIKETQYF. The V and J genes are TRBV9 and TRBJ2-5, with a tentative D call TRBD1 (5 bases). The CDR3 loop spans 16 amino acids. The V and J ends lost 0 bases and 3 bases respectively, with 15 bases between them. Germline values: CDR1 SGDLS, CDR2 YYNGEE. Supplemented by reference TRBV9 and TRBJ2-5, the full variable domain reads DSGVTQTPKHLITATGQRVTLRCSPRSGDLSVYWYQQSLDQGLQFLIQYYNGEERAKGNILERFSAQQFPDLHSELNLSSLELGDSALYFCASSVGSGSIKETQYFGPGTRLLVL.

This clone was recorded once. CDR3 in amino acids: CASSRGKDTQYF. Here the CDR3 DNA reads TGTGCCAGCTCGAGAGGGAAAGATACGCAGTATTTT. The V and J genes are TRBV18 and TRBJ2-3, with D tentatively TRBD2 (5 bases). Germline CDR1 reads KGHSH; CDR2 reads LQKENI. The CDR3 runs 12 residues. V was pared by 6 bases and J by 5 bases, with 9 bases between.

This chain links TRBV27 with TRBJ1-5; TRBD1 is a possible D gene (5 bases). Germline loops: CDR1 MNHEY, CDR2 SMNVEV (reference sequence). The CDR3 is made up of 12 amino acids. Trimming took 3 bases from V and 6 from J, leaving 6 bases between them. The CDR3 coding sequence is TGTGCCAGCAGTTTCGGGGGTCAGCCCCAGCATTTT. It specifies CASSFGGQPQHF.

To note about this clone: A read error may account for a junction end that differs from germline. The rearrangement joins TRBV10-2 to TRBJ1-1, with a tentative D call TRBD1 (5 bases). CDR1 is WSHSY and CDR2 is SAAADI in the germline V gene. The CDR3 runs to 15 residues. The DNA of the CDR3 is TGCGCCAGCAGCGAGTCCAGGGTAGGTAACACTGAAGCTTTCTTT. This sequence encodes CASSESRVGNTEAFF.

In DNA, the CDR3 is TGTGCCTGGAGTGTACCAGGGATTGTCACTGAAGCTTTCTTT. Residues: CAWSVPGIVTEAFF. This chain links TRBV30 with TRBJ1-1, with a weak D call TRBD1 (5 bases). Per the germline V gene, CDR1 is GTSNPN and CDR2 is SVGIG (reference sequence). Trimming removed 0 bases at V and 4 bases at J, with 12 bases between. CDR3 length equals 14 residues.

V is TRBV18 and J is TRBJ2-2; TRBD2 might be the D (5 bases). The V end lost 3 bases, the J end lost 0 bases, and 14 bases lay between the germline ends. Germline V gives CDR1 KGHSH, CDR2 LQKENI. This CDR3 comprises 17 residues. The CDR3 DNA reads TGTGCCAGCTCACCCCTGGTGAGGGCCCCGAACACCGGGGAGCTGTTTTTT. Encoded protein: CASSPLVRAPNTGELFF.

Concerning this clone itself: The germline gene is not matched at one end of the junction; a read error may be the cause. The chain joins TRBV7-2 to TRBJ1-4; TRBD1 matches 9 bases. CDR3 size: 14 residues. Germline V CDR1 and CDR2: SGHTA, FQGNSA. CDR3 protein: CASSLGGTGRGLIF. For the CDR3, the DNA is TGTGCCAGCAGCTTAGGAGGGACAGGGAGGGGGTTGATTTTT.

This rearrangement joins TRBV19 to TRBJ2-3; the match to TRBD2 covers 12 bases. This CDR3 comprises 14 residues. Germline trimming cut 9 bases from V and 0 bases from J; bases unmatched to any gene: 1. Germline assignment: CDR1 LNHDA and CDR2 SQIVND (reference sequence). The CDR3 DNA reads as TGTGCCAGCGGGACTAGCGGGAGCACAGATACGCAGTATTTT. Residues: CASGTSGSTDTQYF.

For the CDR3, the DNA is TGTGCCAGCAGCTTGGCCGGCCAGGGAATCAACGAGCAGTACTTC. This translates into CASSLAGQGINEQYF. The gene calls are TRBV5-4 and TRBJ2-7; perhaps TRBD1 as D (5 bases). CDR1 is SGHNT and CDR2 is YYREEE in the germline V gene (reference sequence). The CDR3 spans 15 residues. Trimming left V 0 bases short and J 5 bases short, with 15 bases between.

The V call is TRBV28, the J call TRBJ2-1; 9 bases agree with TRBD1. This CDR3 is built from 15 residues. V lost 8 bases to trimming and J lost 6 bases; unmatched junction nucleotides: 11. Germline V gene data show CDR1 as MDHEN and CDR2 as SYDVKM. The CDR3, as DNA: TGTGCCAGCCGCCCCCGGGACAGGGCGGCCAATGAGCAGTTCTTC. Translation gives CASRPRDRAANEQFF.